The 31 T cell receptor beta chains reported below all come from one sample, sequenced in a study of chemoradiotherapy in HPV16-positive cancers. Data came from immunoSEQ multiplex PCR; TCRdb stores just in-frame clones and leaves some out. Counted here are about 12,000 clones, around 90% occurring once; the ten biggest clones make up approximately 2.6%. This specimen was taken from a patient who underwent chemoradiotherapy. These receptors were obtained from a human donor with HPV-associated anogenital cancer.

The chain combines TRBV5-5 with TRBJ1-5; TRBD1 might be the D (5 bases). Germline CDR1 SGHKS, CDR2 YYEKEE (reference sequence). CDR3 length equals 15 residues. Trimming removed 4 bases at V and 6 bases at J, with 17 bases between. The CDR3, as DNA: TGTGCCAGCAGCCGGGGGGGGTTTATGGGTCAGCCCCAGCATTTT. Amino acids: CASSRGGFMGQPQHF.

The chain carries TRBV27 and TRBJ1-1; D not certain. CDR3 length: 13 residues. Germline V gene lookup returns CDR1 MNHEY and CDR2 SMNVEV (reference sequence). V was pared by 3 bases and J by 3 bases, with 8 bases between. This chain's CDR3 is CASSFGWDTEAFF. The CDR3 coding sequence is TGTGCCAGCAGTTTCGGGTGGGACACTGAAGCTTTCTTT.

V is TRBV7-2 and J is TRBJ2-7, with a possible D match to TRBD2 (6 bases). CDR1 is SGHTA and CDR2 is FQGNSA in the germline V gene. The CDR3 length is 15 residues. Trimming left V 0 bases short and J 3 bases short, with 12 bases between. CDR3 coding DNA: TGTGCCAGCAGCTTAGCGGGAGGCTCCTACTACGAGCAGTACTTC. Translated: CASSLAGGSYYEQYF.

This chain joins TRBV21-1 and TRBJ2-1; the D call of TRBD1 is as the table states it, not checked on the DNA. TRBV21-1 is assigned pseudogene status. This CDR3 is 17 amino acids long. The CDR3 loop reads CASSPRTGGPYYNEQFF. The CDR3 DNA reads TGTGCCAGCAGCCCCCGGACAGGGGGCCCTTACTACAATGAGCAGTTCTTC.

This sequence joins TRBV4-2 and TRBJ2-5, with 7 positions matching TRBD2. Germline values: CDR1 LGHNA, CDR2 YNFKEQ. CDR3 length: 16 residues. The junction had 11 bases not matched to a gene; V was cut back by 4 bases and J by 3 bases. Here the CDR3 DNA reads TGTGCCAGCAGCCTCTACCCCGGGACTACAGAAGAGACCCAGTACTTC. Amino acids: CASSLYPGTTEETQYF.

This chain uses TRBV6-5 with TRBJ2-2; D unresolved. The length of the CDR3 is 15 residues. V lost 4 bases and J lost 1, with 10 bases in between. Per germline, CDR1 MNHEY and CDR2 SVGAGI. CDR3 DNA sequence: TGTGCCAGCAGTTTTCGGGTTGTGAACACCGGGGAGCTGTTTTTT. Translating gives CASSFRVVNTGELFF.

The chain has TRBV5-1 and TRBJ1-1; 8 nucleotides match TRBD1. This CDR3 has 15 residues. CDR1 SGHRS and CDR2 YFSETQ come from the germline V gene. The junction had 8 bases not matched to a gene; V was cut back by 2 bases and J by 5 bases. The CDR3 loop is CASSFSRGRMTEAFF. CDR3 in DNA: TGCGCCAGCAGCTTTAGCAGGGGGCGCATGACTGAAGCTTTCTTT. The variable domain in full, completed from reference TRBV5-1 and TRBJ1-1, reads KAGVTQTPRYLIKTRGQQVTLSCSPISGHRSVSWYQQTPGQGLQFLFEYFSETQRNKGNFPGRFSGRQFSNSRSEMNVSTLELGDSALYLCASSFSRGRMTEAFFGQGTRLTVV.

This sequence joins TRBV29-1 and TRBJ2-7; D is undetermined. There are 12 residues in the CDR3. The V gene lost 4 bases and the J gene lost 5 bases, with 12 bases spanning the gap. Germline V gene lookup returns CDR1 SQVTM and CDR2 ANQGSEA. In DNA, the CDR3 is TGCAGCGTTGTACCCGGGTTCGACGAGCAGTACTTC. This encodes CSVVPGFDEQYF.

The gene calls are TRBV11-2 and TRBJ2-3; the match to TRBD2 covers 13 bases. J gave up 4 bases and V 5 bases, and 15 bases lay outside the gene matches. The CDR3 runs to 19 residues. Germline V CDR1 and CDR2: SGHAT, FQNNGV. CDR3 sequence (DNA): TGTGCCAGCAGCACGATACTAGCGGGGGGGCGATGGAATCCAGATACGCAGTATTTT. Protein: CASSTILAGGRWNPDTQYF.

The DNA for the CDR3 is TGTGCCAGCAGCTTGATCTTGACTACCACAGAGGGTGAGCAGTTCTTC. Its translation: CASSLILTTTEGEQFF. The chain joins TRBV5-4 to TRBJ2-1, with D possibly being TRBD2 (5 bases). This CDR3 is 16 amino acids long. Germline values: CDR1 SGHNT, CDR2 YYREEE (reference sequence). With 1 base removed from V and 9 bases from J, the gap between germline ends came to 20 bases.

The chain employs TRBV4-2 and TRBJ2-6; no firm D call. The V end was cut by 0 bases, the J end by 0 bases, with 9 bases between. Germline CDR1 and CDR2: LGHNA and YNFKEQ. The CDR3 extends over 17 amino acids. CDR3 amino acids: CASSQDRAVSGANVLTF. The CDR3 region has the DNA TGTGCCAGCAGCCAAGATAGAGCAGTCTCTGGGGCCAACGTCCTGACTTTC.

This clone has only one observation. The CDR3 sequence: CASSVGTGNGDTQYF. The CDR3 nucleotides are TGTGCCAGCAGTGTCGGGACAGGGAATGGGGATACGCAGTATTTT. The J gene is TRBJ2-3, the V gene TRBV6-1; 9 bases are a match to TRBD1. The CDR3 runs to 15 residues. V shed 4 bases and J 6 bases; nucleotides not matched to a gene: 8. Germline V gene sequence: CDR1 MNHNS, CDR2 SASEGT.

The chain combines TRBV5-1 with TRBJ2-5; 7 nucleotides align to TRBD1. The CDR3 is 15 amino acids. Germline assignment: CDR1 SGHRS and CDR2 YFSETQ. J gave up 1 base and V 2 bases, and 5 bases lay outside the gene matches. CDR3 nucleotides: TGCGCCAGCAGCTTACAGGGGCCTTCCCAAGAGACCCAGTACTTC. It is translated as CASSLQGPSQETQYF.

This rearrangement joins TRBV10-1 to TRBJ2-3; unclear D gene. The CDR3 extends over 13 amino acids. Per the germline V gene, CDR1 is WNHNN and CDR2 is SYGVQD (reference sequence). V was trimmed by 3 bases and J by 7 bases, leaving 11 bases between them. This CDR3 is CASSDSPSYTQYF. In DNA form, the CDR3 reads TGCGCCAGCAGTGACTCTCCGTCCTATACGCAGTATTTT.

This clone was seen only once. The rearrangement uses TRBV21-1 and TRBJ2-5. TRBV21-1 is assigned pseudogene status. The CDR3 covers 14 residues. The CDR3 loop reads CASSKGWLQETQYF. The CDR3 DNA reads as TGTGCCAGCAGCAAAGGGTGGCTACAAGAGACCCAGTACTTC.

The V and J genes are TRBV12-5 and TRBJ1-5, with D possibly being TRBD1 (6 bases). V was cut by 6 bases and J by 6 bases, with 15 bases left in between. The germline V gene encodes CDR1 LGHNT and CDR2 FRNRAP. The CDR3 is 14 residues long. The CDR3 loop is CASGQGTISQPQHF. The DNA for the CDR3 is TGTGCTAGTGGCCAAGGGACAATTAGTCAGCCCCAGCATTTT.

This clone was observed a handful of times. V gene TRBV11-1 combines with J gene TRBJ2-2; D gene unclear. V was clipped by 3 bases and J by 0 bases, with 5 bases between them. This CDR3 region has 14 residues. Germline V gene data show CDR1 as SGHAT and CDR2 as FQDESV (reference sequence). As DNA, the CDR3 is TGTGCCAGCAGCTTGATCCCGAACACCGGGGAGCTGTTTTTT. Its translation is CASSLIPNTGELFF.

The CDR3 region has the DNA TGCAGCGTTGAAGTCCAAGGTAGGGTCACTGAAGCTTTCTTT. Its protein product is CSVEVQGRVTEAFF. The V and J genes are TRBV29-1 and TRBJ1-1; no firm D call. This CDR3 has 14 amino acids. Trimming cost V 1 base and J 4 bases, with 13 bases left between them. Germline V gene data show CDR1 as SQVTM and CDR2 as ANQGSEA.

CDR3 bases: TGTGCCAGCAGCTTAGAGGAACCGATATGGGGGGAATTTGAGCAGTTCTTC. It specifies CASSLEEPIWGEFEQFF. The V and J genes are TRBV7-9 and TRBJ2-1; D might be TRBD2 (6 bases). The CDR3 contains 17 residues. Germline CDR1 and CDR2: SEHNR and FQNEAQ (reference sequence). Trimming cost V 1 base and J 9 bases, with 22 bases left between them.

The V gene is TRBV5-8, the J gene TRBJ1-1, with 9 bases identical to TRBD1. Germline CDR1 reads SGHTS; CDR2 reads YDEGEE. This CDR3 is built from 15 residues. Losses at the gene ends were 5 bases for V and 6 bases for J; bases not matched to a gene: 11. Written as DNA, the CDR3 is TGTGCCAGCAGTAGGGACAGGGAATTCACCGCTGAAGCTTTCTTT. Amino acid sequence: CASSRDREFTAEAFF. The full variable domain, completed using reference TRBV5-8 and TRBJ1-1, is EAGVTQSPTHLIKTRGQQATLRCSPISGHTSVYWYQQALGLGLQFLLWYDEGEERNRGNFPPRFSGRQFPNYSSELNVNALELEDSALYLCASSRDREFTAEAFFGQGTRLTVV.

V and J are TRBV9 and TRBJ1-2, with D possibly being TRBD1 (5 bases). The V end lost 0 bases, the J end lost 7 bases, and 7 bases lay between the germline ends. From germline, CDR1 is SGDLS and CDR2 YYNGEE. This CDR3 has 12 residues. CDR3 coding DNA: TGTGCCAGCAGCGTAGAAGGGGCTGGCTACACCTTC. Its translation: CASSVEGAGYTF.

This chain joins TRBV7-8 and TRBJ1-6, with D possibly matching TRBD1 (6 bases). In germline, CDR1 is SGHVS, CDR2 FQNEAQ. The CDR3 contains 12 residues. V was pared by 1 base and J by 14 bases, with 9 bases between. Written as DNA, the CDR3 is TGTGCCAGCAGCTTAGAGGGGGTCACCCTCCACTTT. It translates to CASSLEGVTLHF.

The chain combines TRBV7-3 with TRBJ1-1; TRBD1 is a possible D gene (5 bases). This CDR3 is 15 amino acids long. V was clipped by 5 bases and J by 0 bases, with 13 bases between them. From germline, CDR1 is SGHTA and CDR2 FQGTGA. DNA of the CDR3: TGTGCCAGCAGCCCAGGTCCGGGACTGAACACTGAAGCTTTCTTT. It codes for CASSPGPGLNTEAFF.

The chain carries TRBV29-1 and TRBJ2-7; D is perhaps TRBD1 (6 bases). This CDR3 contains 13 residues. The V end lost 4 bases, the J end lost 2 bases, and 12 bases lay between the germline ends. Germline loops: CDR1 SQVTM, CDR2 ANQGSEA. The CDR3 region is CSVGQVEPYEQYF. The CDR3, as DNA: TGCAGCGTTGGACAGGTCGAACCCTACGAGCAGTACTTC.

The rearrangement joins TRBV29-1 to TRBJ1-2; D is perhaps TRBD1 (5 bases). CDR3 length equals 12 residues. Per the germline V gene, CDR1 is SQVTM and CDR2 is ANQGSEA. V was cut by 3 bases and J by 7 bases, with 12 bases left in between. CDR3 DNA sequence: TGCAGCGTTGACAGACAGTTAGGTGGCTACACCTTC. Translation gives CSVDRQLGGYTF. The entire variable domain, with the rest obtained from reference TRBV29-1 and TRBJ1-2, is as follows: SAVISQKPSRDICQRGTSLTIQCQVDSQVTMMFWYRQQPGQSLTLIATANQGSEATYESGFVIDKFPISRPNLTFSTLTVSNMSPEDSSIYLCSVDRQLGGYTFGSGTRLTVV.

The chain joins TRBV7-9 to TRBJ1-2, with 8 nucleotides matching TRBD1. V lost 6 bases and J lost 8; bases outside the gene matches: 5. The germline gives CDR1 SEHNR, CDR2 FQNEAQ (reference sequence). The CDR3 length is 12 residues. The DNA of the CDR3 is TGTGCCAGCAGTGTCGACAGGGGAGGCTACACCTTC. Translation gives CASSVDRGGYTF.

The V gene is TRBV19, the J gene TRBJ2-5; D possibly uses TRBD1 or TRBD2 (5 bases each). V lost 3 bases, J lost 10 bases, and 15 bases lay in between. The length of the CDR3 is 13 residues. Germline V gives CDR1 LNHDA, CDR2 SQIVND (reference sequence). As DNA, the CDR3 is TGTGCCAGTAGTATTGGGGGATCAGTGGTCCAGTACTTC. It specifies CASSIGGSVVQYF.

The genes are TRBV21-1 and TRBJ2-3; TRBD2 is the table's D call and was not checked against the DNA. TRBV21-1 is a documented pseudogene. CDR3 length equals 12 residues. The CDR3 DNA reads as TGTGCGGAACTAGTCGTCACAGATACGCAGTATTTT. Translating it yields CAELVVTDTQYF.

This chain joins TRBV5-4 and TRBJ1-2; D not resolved. This CDR3 contains 12 residues. The V gene lost 4 bases and the J gene lost 4 bases, with 8 bases spanning the gap. Germline V gene data show CDR1 as SGHNT and CDR2 as YYREEE (reference sequence). The DNA of the CDR3 is TGTGCCAGCAGCGGAAGTGGCTATGGCTACACCTTC. It specifies CASSGSGYGYTF.

V usage is TRBV5-1 and J usage is TRBJ1-6; 7 nucleotides match TRBD1. V lost 0 bases, J lost 7 bases, and 7 bases stayed unmatched. Germline V lookup: CDR1 SGHRS, CDR2 YFSETQ. The length of the CDR3 is 16 residues. Written as DNA, the CDR3 is TGCGCCAGCAGCTTGGCCACAGGGGTAGTGAATTCACCCCTCCACTTT. This codes for CASSLATGVVNSPLHF.

In DNA, the CDR3 is TGTGCCAGCAGCCCGGCTTACTCTGGAAACACCATATATTTT. Translating it yields CASSPAYSGNTIYF. The chain joins TRBV7-2 to TRBJ1-3, with D unclear. V shed 5 bases and J shed 0 bases, with 8 bases lying between them. CDR3 length: 14 amino acids. Germline CDR1 SGHTA, CDR2 FQGNSA.